The clone carrying this T cell receptor (beta chain) was detected a few times. As handled by the study authors: Reference gene primer amplification gave nucleated cell count estimates. Produced via immunoSEQ multiplex PCR; TCRdb's table is partial and in-frame only. V, J and clone size derive from that table, while D and trimming were established from the DNA sequence. Altogether 250,000 to 300,000 clones are present, roughly 80% being singletons, with the ten largest covering about 5%. This record comes from a study of blood T cell repertoires in COVID-19. Across the study: Italy, Spain and the United States were the sources of the convalescent and acute COVID-19 samples. In each case, the material was cDNA or gDNA derived from T cells, B-cell-depleted T cells, or PBMCs.

Germline V lookup: CDR1 SGHNT, CDR2 YYREEE (reference sequence). This CDR3 region has 14 residues. V was trimmed by 2 bases and J by 8 bases, leaving 13 bases between them. The chain links TRBV5-4 to TRBJ1-4; tentatively, D is TRBD1 (6 bases). Input material: PBMCs or T cells enriched from blood (not recorded which). The sequence derives from a middle-aged man who had been exposed to COVID-19. The CDR3 DNA reads TGTGCCAGCAGCTTTTGGTGGGACAAAGAAAAACTGTTTTTT. It yields the protein CASSFWWDKEKLFF. Based on the CDR3 plus reference TRBV5-4 and TRBJ1-4, the full variable domain is ETGVTQSPTHLIKTRGQQVTLRCSSQSGHNTVSWYQQALGQGPQFIFQYYREEENGRGNFPPRFSGLQFPNYSSELNVNALELDDSALYLCASSFWWDKEKLFFGSGTQLSVL.